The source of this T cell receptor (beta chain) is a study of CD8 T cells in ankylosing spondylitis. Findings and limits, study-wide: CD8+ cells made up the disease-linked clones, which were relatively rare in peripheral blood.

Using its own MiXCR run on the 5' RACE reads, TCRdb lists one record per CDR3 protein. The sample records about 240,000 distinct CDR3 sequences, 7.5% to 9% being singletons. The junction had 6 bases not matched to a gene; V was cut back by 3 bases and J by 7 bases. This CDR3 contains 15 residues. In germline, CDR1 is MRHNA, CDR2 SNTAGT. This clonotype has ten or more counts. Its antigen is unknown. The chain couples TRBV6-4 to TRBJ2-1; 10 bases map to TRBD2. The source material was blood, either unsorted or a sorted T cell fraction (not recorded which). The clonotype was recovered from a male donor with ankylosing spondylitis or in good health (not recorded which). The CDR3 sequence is CASSEGASGSNEQFF. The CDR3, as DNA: TGTGCCAGCAGTGAAGGCGCTAGCGGGAGTAATGAGCAGTTCTTC.